The 27 T cell receptor beta chains listed next were all sequenced from one sample in a study of human thymus T cells. Surgeons resected thymus tissue during corrective heart surgery. The protocol was immunoSEQ multiplex PCR, while the TCRdb copy is restricted to in-frame clones and leaves out a portion. Here the sample spans under 150,000 clones, around 94% being singletons. Input material: thymus tissue. The receptors come from a boy under two years old with a congenital heart defect but otherwise immunologically healthy.

Comments on this clone: At one end the junction does not follow the germline gene, possibly because of a read error. The genes are TRBV6-1 and TRBJ2-7; TRBD2 is a possible D gene (7 bases). Germline CDR1 reads MNHNS; CDR2 reads SASEGT. The length of the CDR3 is 15 residues. The CDR3 spells CATSDLRGGGYEQYF. Written as DNA, the CDR3 is TGTGCCACCAGTGATCTGAGGGGGGGCGGGTACGAGCAGTACTTC.

This clone came up once. The rearrangement links TRBV27 to TRBJ1-5, with 9 bases aligning to TRBD1. CDR1 and CDR2 from the germline V gene are MNHEY and SMNVEV (reference sequence). The CDR3 loop spans 15 amino acids. V was clipped by 6 bases and J by 6 bases; unmatched bases: 9. The CDR3 sequence: CASSRRDRVGQPQHF. The CDR3, as DNA: TGTGCCAGCAGCCGTCGGGACAGGGTAGGTCAGCCCCAGCATTTT.

V usage is TRBV11-2 and J usage is TRBJ2-5; D gene unclear. CDR1 is SGHAT and CDR2 is FQNNGV in the germline V gene. The CDR3 has 12 residues. The ends were cut back, 0 bases at V and 4 bases at J, with 3 bases in the middle. CDR3 bases: TGTGCCAGCAGCTTAGAAGGAGAGACCCAGTACTTC. Its translation: CASSLEGETQYF.

In DNA, the CDR3 is TGTGCCAGCAGTCACAGGATTGGGGATGAGCAGTTCTTC. Translation: CASSHRIGDEQFF. This chain uses TRBV28 with TRBJ2-1; D is perhaps TRBD1 (5 bases). The V end was cut by 5 bases, the J end by 8 bases, with 13 bases between. Germline assignment: CDR1 MDHEN and CDR2 SYDVKM. This CDR3 has 13 amino acids.

The gene calls are TRBV6-1 and TRBJ2-2; a possible D gene is TRBD1 (6 bases). V lost 8 bases and J lost 4, with 14 bases in between. This CDR3 spans 14 amino acids. The germline CDR1 and CDR2 sequences are MNHNS and SASEGT. CDR3 region: CASGEQGGTGELFF. The CDR3 DNA reads TGTGCCAGCGGCGAACAGGGTGGCACCGGGGAGCTGTTTTTT.

V gene TRBV27 combines with J gene TRBJ1-4; weak D call: TRBD1 (5 bases). CDR3 length equals 15 residues. V was trimmed by 3 bases and J by 3 bases, leaving 11 bases between them. CDR1 is MNHEY and CDR2 is SMNVEV in the germline V gene (reference sequence). CDR3 bases: TGTGCCAGCAGTTTCGGACACGGACCTAATGAAAAACTGTTTTTT. The encoded protein is CASSFGHGPNEKLFF.

This chain connects TRBV28 to TRBJ1-3; weak D call: TRBD1 (5 bases). The germline V gene has CDR1 MDHEN and CDR2 SYDVKM. V dropped 6 bases and J dropped 1 base, with 16 bases sitting between them. The CDR3 loop spans 16 amino acids. The chain's CDR3 is CASSYHGTVSGNTIYF. The CDR3 DNA sequence: TGTGCCAGCAGCTATCACGGGACGGTGTCTGGAAACACCATATATTTT. Looking up the rest from reference TRBV28 and TRBJ1-3 gives the full variable domain: DVKVTQSSRYLVKRTGEKVFLECVQDMDHENMFWYRQDPGLGLRLIYFSYDVKMKEKGDIPEGYSVSREKKERFSLILESASTNQTSMYLCASSYHGTVSGNTIYFGEGSWLTVV.

This clone was recorded a few times. The chain uses TRBV5-1 and TRBJ1-6, with TRBD1 as a possible D gene (6 bases). The germline V and J ends were trimmed by 4 bases and 2 bases, with 10 bases remaining between them. This CDR3 comprises 15 residues. CDR1 and CDR2 (germline): SGHRS, YFSETQ. DNA of the CDR3: TGCGCCAGCAGCCCACAGGGACCCTATAATTCACCCCTCCACTTT. Protein sequence: CASSPQGPYNSPLHF. The full variable domain, its missing parts supplied by reference TRBV5-1 and TRBJ1-6, is KAGVTQTPRYLIKTRGQQVTLSCSPISGHRSVSWYQQTPGQGLQFLFEYFSETQRNKGNFPGRFSGRQFSNSRSEMNVSTLELGDSALYLCASSPQGPYNSPLHFGNGTRLTVT.

V gene TRBV28 combines with J gene TRBJ2-3; D might be TRBD1 (5 bases). Germline CDR1 is MDHEN and CDR2 is SYDVKM. The V and J ends lost 1 base and 4 bases respectively, with 30 bases between them. CDR3 size: 21 residues. The CDR3 spells CASSLFTRDRSHPNRADTQYF. CDR3 in DNA: TGTGCCAGCAGTTTATTCACGAGAGACAGATCACACCCGAATAGGGCAGATACGCAGTATTTT.

J is TRBJ2-5 and V is TRBV5-5, with D perhaps matching TRBD2 (5 bases). CDR1 is SGHKS, CDR2 YYEKEE, per germline (reference sequence). The germline V and J ends were trimmed by 4 bases and 5 bases, with 18 bases remaining between them. This CDR3 is 15 amino acids long. The CDR3 sequence is CASSPRPGSPETQYF. CDR3 nucleotides: TGTGCCAGCAGCCCTCGACCGGGATCCCCGGAGACCCAGTACTTC.

The chain joins TRBV6-5 to TRBJ2-7, with 7 bases that match TRBD1. Germline CDR1 reads MNHEY; CDR2 reads SVGAGI. V shed 6 bases and J 0 bases; nucleotides not matched to a gene: 8. The CDR3 covers 15 residues. The CDR3 is CASRWSRGSSYEQYF. CDR3 bases: TGTGCCAGCAGATGGTCCAGGGGGAGCTCCTACGAGCAGTACTTC.

V and J are TRBV5-4 and TRBJ2-1; D ambiguous. The CDR3 has 12 residues. V lost 0 bases to trimming and J lost 11 bases, with 9 bases between them. Germline V gene lookup returns CDR1 SGHNT and CDR2 YYREEE (reference sequence). Here the CDR3 reads CASSLDGKKQFF. In nucleotides, the CDR3 is TGTGCCAGCAGCTTGGATGGGAAGAAGCAGTTCTTC.

The rearrangement uses TRBV28 and TRBJ1-5; D remains ambiguous. Germline V gene lookup returns CDR1 MDHEN and CDR2 SYDVKM. The CDR3 contains 15 residues. V was shortened by 10 bases and J by 0 bases, with 16 bases between the two germline ends. CDR3 coding DNA: TGTGCCATCCCTCCGACGGAATATAGCAATCAGCCCCAGCATTTT. Its translation is CAIPPTEYSNQPQHF. Full variable domain (outside the CDR3, taken from reference TRBV28 and TRBJ1-5): DVKVTQSSRYLVKRTGEKVFLECVQDMDHENMFWYRQDPGLGLRLIYFSYDVKMKEKGDIPEGYSVSREKKERFSLILESASTNQTSMYLCAIPPTEYSNQPQHFGDGTRLSIL.

J is TRBJ2-2 and V is TRBV27; TRBD2 matches at 10 bases. The CDR3 contains 17 residues. The germline gives CDR1 MNHEY, CDR2 SMNVEV (reference sequence). V shed 2 bases, J shed 4 bases, and the junction held 7 bases outside the gene matches. The CDR3 coding sequence is TGTGCCAGCAGTTTACGAGCGGGGGGGCTAAGCACCGGGGAGCTGTTTTTT. The encoded protein is CASSLRAGGLSTGELFF.

The rearrangement uses TRBV6-5 and TRBJ1-5, with D hard to call. This CDR3 has 13 residues. Germline V lookup: CDR1 MNHEY, CDR2 SVGAGI. V lost 2 bases, J lost 7 bases, and 9 bases lay in between. The CDR3 nucleotides read TGTGCCAGCAGTTACCGGGCAAGACAGCCCCAGCATTTT. Its protein product is CASSYRARQPQHF.

V usage is TRBV13 and J usage is TRBJ2-1; TRBD2 agrees at 8 bases. With 8 bases clipped from V and 6 bases from J, the junction kept 9 bases outside the gene matches. CDR3 length: 14 amino acids. CDR1 and CDR2 from the germline V gene are PRHDT and FYEKMQ (reference sequence). CDR3 sequence reads: CASCLRGGPNEQFF. CDR3 nucleotides: TGTGCCAGCTGCCTGCGCGGGGGGCCCAATGAGCAGTTCTTC.

The V gene is TRBV7-2, the J gene TRBJ2-5, with 9 nucleotides matching TRBD2. The J segment lost 2 bases and the V segment lost 3 bases, leaving 4 bases of the junction unmatched. Germline V gene data show CDR1 as SGHTA and CDR2 as FQGNSA. This CDR3 contains 15 residues. CDR3 nucleotide sequence: TGTGCCAGCAGCTTGGTAGCGGGGGTACAAGAGACCCAGTACTTC. This gives the protein CASSLVAGVQETQYF.

The chain recombines TRBV28 with TRBJ1-3, with a possible D match to TRBD1 (5 bases). The V gene's germline CDR1 is MDHEN and CDR2 SYDVKM. The CDR3 runs 14 residues. V was pared by 3 bases and J by 3 bases, with 9 bases between. CDR3 nucleotides: TGTGCCAGCAGTTTTGGGGGGGTTGGAAACACCATATATTTT. Translating gives CASSFGGVGNTIYF.

This chain joins TRBV9 and TRBJ1-1; TRBD1 aligns across 8 bases. Germline V gene data show CDR1 as SGDLS and CDR2 as YYNGEE. The CDR3 spans 16 residues. V lost 0 bases and J lost 6; bases outside the gene matches: 10. Here the CDR3 reads CASSVAGGGPRPEAFF. The CDR3 DNA reads as TGTGCCAGCAGCGTAGCAGGGGGCGGACCTAGACCTGAAGCTTTCTTT.

The chain has TRBV29-1 and TRBJ2-7; TRBD1 is a possible D gene (6 bases). CDR3 size: 13 residues. The V gene lost 7 bases and the J gene lost 5 bases, with 18 bases spanning the gap. Per germline, CDR1 SQVTM and CDR2 ANQGSEA. The chain's CDR3 is CSGRRSGENEQYF. DNA of the CDR3: TGCAGCGGGAGAAGATCAGGGGAAAACGAGCAGTACTTC.

In this sample, this clone turned up once. CDR3 loop: CASSTTGRANYGYTF. The CDR3 DNA sequence: TGTGCCAGCAGCACGACGGGCAGAGCTAACTATGGCTACACCTTC. The chain combines TRBV7-8 with TRBJ1-2; D is undetermined. Germline CDR1 is SGHVS and CDR2 is FQNEAQ. The V end was cut by 5 bases, the J end by 0 bases, with 13 bases between. The CDR3 runs to 15 residues.

The chain joins TRBV4-1 to TRBJ2-4, with D possibly TRBD2 on 6 matching bases. Trimming left V 0 bases short and J 0 bases short, with 12 bases between. CDR1 is MGHRA and CDR2 is YSYEKL in the germline V gene. This CDR3 has 17 amino acids. The CDR3 sequence is CASSQDSKGLAKNIQYF. For the CDR3, the DNA is TGCGCCAGCAGCCAAGACTCGAAGGGACTAGCCAAAAACATTCAGTACTTC.

The chain is built from TRBV28 and TRBJ2-2, with a tentative D call TRBD2 (5 bases). The CDR3 covers 16 residues. The germline gives CDR1 MDHEN, CDR2 SYDVKM. Trimming left V 6 bases short and J 4 bases short, with 18 bases between. The CDR3 DNA follows: TGTGCCAGCAGGCACGACTACACCCCTTTCACCGGGGAGCTGTTTTTT. This gives the protein CASRHDYTPFTGELFF.

The chain combines TRBV29-1 with TRBJ1-3; 7 bases align to TRBD1. The CDR3 is 15 amino acids. Germline V CDR1 and CDR2: SQVTM, ANQGSEA. The junction had 11 bases not matched to a gene; V was cut back by 7 bases and J by 2 bases. CDR3 in DNA: TGCAGCGCAGGGATTAACAGGGGAACTGGAAACACCATATATTTT. This translates into CSAGINRGTGNTIYF.

The V call is TRBV4-1, the J call TRBJ2-2; D might be TRBD1 or TRBD2, each matching 6 bases. The CDR3 is 14 amino acids. Deletions cut 5 bases from V and 4 bases from J, with 11 bases between. The germline gives CDR1 MGHRA, CDR2 YSYEKL. This chain's CDR3 is CASSWGAGTGELFF. CDR3 nucleotides: TGCGCCAGCAGCTGGGGGGCGGGCACCGGGGAGCTGTTTTTT.

The J gene is TRBJ1-2, the V gene TRBV6-1, with D perhaps TRBD1 (5 bases). V dropped 1 base and J dropped 8 bases, with 14 bases sitting between them. Per the germline V gene, CDR1 is MNHNS and CDR2 is SASEGT. This CDR3 is built from 14 residues. The CDR3 protein is CASSEEETVRGYTF. The CDR3 DNA reads as TGTGCCAGCAGTGAAGAGGAGACAGTGCGGGGCTACACCTTC.

The chain joins TRBV28 to TRBJ2-3; the D gene could be TRBD1 or TRBD2 (5 bases each). The germline gives CDR1 MDHEN, CDR2 SYDVKM. The CDR3 has 14 residues. Trimming took 4 bases from V and 14 from J, leaving 22 bases between them. CDR3 DNA: TGTGCCAGCAGTTCTACACGGGGACCCGGGTTAGGGTATTTT. Its protein is CASSSTRGPGLGYF.